The entry that follows covers one T cell receptor (beta chain) sequence. Its antigen is not known. Looked up from germline, CDR1 is SGHTA and CDR2 is FQGTGA. The V end was cut by 5 bases, the J end by 0 bases, with 10 bases between. The CDR3 consists of 14 residues. 60 Vbeta and 13 Jbeta primers were used in PCR. Generated by immunoSEQ multiplex PCR, the TCRdb table keeps only in-frame clones and is missing some. The repertoire has over 100,000 clones, approximately 82% of them found once; the top ten carry under 1.5%. This record comes from a study of cytomegalovirus exposure and HLA in healthy donors. Study-wide points: The availability of immune exposure information extended only to CMV serostatus. The analysis excluded some indistinguishable V segments, including TRBV6-2 and TRBV6-3.

This TCR was recovered from a female donor in good health and CMV-seronegative. The material sequenced was PBMCs. The rearrangement links TRBV7-3 to TRBJ1-2; weak D call: TRBD1 (5 bases). The DNA for the CDR3 is TGTGCCAGCAGCCCCGCAGGGCCTAACTATGGCTACACCTTC. It translates to CASSPAGPNYGYTF. Full variable domain (rest looked up from reference TRBV7-3 and TRBJ1-2): GAGVSQTPSNKVTEKGKYVELRCDPISGHTALYWYRQSLGQGPEFLIYFQGTGAADDSGLPNDRFFAVRPEGSVSTLKIQRTERGDSAVYLCASSPAGPNYGYTFGSGTRLTVV.